The entry below describes one TCR beta chain. Its antigen is as yet unknown. This sample was included in a study of neoadjuvant nivolumab and ipilimumab in lung cancer. Study conclusions and caveats: Resected tumors had greater TCR richness and clonality than uninvolved lung. TCR sequencing covered a small number of samples.

The repertoire was sequenced with immunoSEQ multiplex PCR; TCRdb's copy has only in-frame clones and lacks some. The sample consists of 44,000 or so clones, roughly 91% of them appearing once. V was pared by 2 bases and J by 0 bases, with 4 bases between. Germline V gene sequence: CDR1 SEHNR, CDR2 FQNEAQ (reference sequence). The CDR3 loop spans 13 amino acids. V and J are TRBV7-9 and TRBJ1-1; D uncertain. Sequencing was performed on blood, taken before neoadjuvant nivolumab, alone or with ipilimumab. The source is an adult with non-small cell lung cancer. Some clones in this sample may be carry-over from other donors' samples. CDR3 amino acids: CASSLSLNTEAFF. CDR3 nucleotides: TGTGCCAGCAGCTTAAGCCTGAACACTGAAGCTTTCTTT.